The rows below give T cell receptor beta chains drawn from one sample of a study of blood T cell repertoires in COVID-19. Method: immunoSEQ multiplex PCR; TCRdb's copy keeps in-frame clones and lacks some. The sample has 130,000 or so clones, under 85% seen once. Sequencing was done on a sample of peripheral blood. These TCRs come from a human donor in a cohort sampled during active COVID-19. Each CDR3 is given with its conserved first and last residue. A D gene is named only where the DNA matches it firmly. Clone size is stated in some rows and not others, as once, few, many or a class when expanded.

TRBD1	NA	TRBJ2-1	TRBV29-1	TGCAGCGCCCAGGGACAGGTCTACAATGAGCAGTTCTTC	CSAQGQVYNEQFF
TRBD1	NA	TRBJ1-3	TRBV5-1	TGCGCCAGCAGCTTGGCCGGTTATACACAGGGGCAAGGAAACACCATATATTTT	CASSLAGYTQGQGNTIYF
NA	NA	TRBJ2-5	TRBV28	TGTGCCAGCAGCCGTTACGGAGCGGCCCAAGAGACCCAGTACTTC	CASSRYGAAQETQYF
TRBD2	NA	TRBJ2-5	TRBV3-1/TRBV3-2	TGTGCCAGCAGCCAAGAATGGGCTAGCGGGAGGGAGACCCAGTACTTC	CASSQEWASGRETQYF
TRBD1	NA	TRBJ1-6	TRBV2	TGTGCCAGCATACTCGGACAGGGGACAACCTATTCACCCCTCCACTTT	CASILGQGTTYSPLHF
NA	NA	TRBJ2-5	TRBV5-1	TGCGCCAGCAGCTTGGAGCGGGCTAGCAGGGAGACCCAGTACTTC	CASSLERASRETQYF
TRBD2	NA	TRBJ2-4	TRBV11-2	TGTGCCAGCAGCCCCGCGGGGGGATACATTCAGTACTTC	CASSPAGGYIQYF
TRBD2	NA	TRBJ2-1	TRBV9	TGTGCCAGCAGCAACACCCTGAGCGGGAGGTCCTACAATGAGCAGTTCTTC	CASSNTLSGRSYNEQFF
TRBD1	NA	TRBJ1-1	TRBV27	TGTGCCAGCAATTACCGGACAGGGGGCGTGAACACTGAAGCTTTCTTT	CASNYRTGGVNTEAFF
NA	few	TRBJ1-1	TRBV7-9	TGTGCCAGCAGCTTATTTAGCGGGGGGACTGAAGCTTTCTTT	CASSLFSGGTEAFF
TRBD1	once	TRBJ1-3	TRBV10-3	TGTGCCATCAGTGCCGACAGGGCATCTGGAAACACCATATATTTT	CAISADRASGNTIYF
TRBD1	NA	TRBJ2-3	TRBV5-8	TGTGCCAGCAGCCCCACAGGGGTAGATACGCAGTATTTT	CASSPTGVDTQYF
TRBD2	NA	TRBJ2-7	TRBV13	TGTGCCAGCAGCCCCCGGCGCGGAGTAGCGGGAGGCTACTCCTACGAGCAGTACTTC	CASSPRRGVAGGYSYEQYF
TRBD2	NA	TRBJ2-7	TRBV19	TGTGCCAGTAGTACACAAGGGACTACCTACGAGCAGTACTTC	CASSTQGTTYEQYF
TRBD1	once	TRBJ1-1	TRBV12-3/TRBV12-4	TGTGCCAGCAACCGACAGGGTTTCTCTGAAGCTTTCTTT	CASNRQGFSEAFF
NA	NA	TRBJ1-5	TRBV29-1	TGCAGCGTCTCTAGGGGGGGGGCCAATCAGCCCCAGCATTTT	CSVSRGGANQPQHF
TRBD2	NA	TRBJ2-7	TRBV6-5	TGTGCCAGCAGTTACTCGATCACTAGCGGTACCTACGAGCAGTACTTC	CASSYSITSGTYEQYF
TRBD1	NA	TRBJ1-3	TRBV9	TGTGCCAGCAGCGCGGATGGACAGGCGCCCCTCTTCTCTGGAAACACCATATATTTT	CASSADGQAPLFSGNTIYF
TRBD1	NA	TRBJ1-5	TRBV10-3	TGTGCCACCGCGGGACAGGGAGGTCGGAATCAGCCCCAGCATTTT	CATAGQGGRNQPQHF
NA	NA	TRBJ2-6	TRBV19	TGTGCCAGCCTGCCTAGAGGGACAAGGCTCTCTGGGGCCAACGTCCTGACTTTC	CASLPRGTRLSGANVLTF
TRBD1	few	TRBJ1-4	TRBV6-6	TGTGCCAGCAACGCGGACAGGTCTAATGAAAAACTGTTTTTT	CASNADRSNEKLFF
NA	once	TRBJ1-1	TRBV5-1	TGCGCCAGCAGCTTACAGGGGAACACTGAAGCTTTCTTT	CASSLQGNTEAFF
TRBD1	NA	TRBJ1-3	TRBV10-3	TGTGCCACGACCCCGGGACAGGGGAATCGTTACTCTGGAAACACCATATATTTT	CATTPGQGNRYSGNTIYF
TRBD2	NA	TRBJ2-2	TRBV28	TGTGCCAGCAGGGGCGCGGGGGTTACCGGGGAGCTGTTTTTT	CASRGAGVTGELFF
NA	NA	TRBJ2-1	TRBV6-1	TGTGCCAGCAGTGAAGCGGCCAGGGGATATGAGCAGTTCTTC	CASSEAARGYEQFF
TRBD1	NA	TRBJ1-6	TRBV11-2	TGTGCCAGCAGCTTAGATCGATTTCAACAGGGGTCAGGGTCACCCCTCCACTTT	CASSLDRFQQGSGSPLHF
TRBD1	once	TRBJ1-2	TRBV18	TGTGCCAGCTCACCATCGACAGGGAACTATGGCTACACCTTC	CASSPSTGNYGYTF
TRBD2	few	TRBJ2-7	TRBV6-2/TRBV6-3	TGTGCCAGCAGTTCCTTAGCGGGGCCCAGCTCCTACGAGCAGTACTTC	CASSSLAGPSSYEQYF
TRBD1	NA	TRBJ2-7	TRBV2	TGTGCCAGCGGACAGGGTTACGAGCAGTACTTC	CASGQGYEQYF
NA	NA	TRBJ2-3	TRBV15	TGTGCCACCAGCAGAGACCCGGAGGCAGATACGCAGTATTTT	CATSRDPEADTQYF
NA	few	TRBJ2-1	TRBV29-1	TGCAGCGTTGACGGCGGTATCTTGGATGAGCAGTTCTTC	CSVDGGILDEQFF
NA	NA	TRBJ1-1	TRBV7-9	TGTGCCAGCAGCTTAGCTCGTCAGTCACCTGAAGCTTTCTTT	CASSLARQSPEAFF
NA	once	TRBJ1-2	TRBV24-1	TGTGCCGGGTTAATAGTGGAGTACTATGGCTACACCTTC	CAGLIVEYYGYTF
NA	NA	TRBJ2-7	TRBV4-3	TGCGCCAGCAGCCAAGATTTACAGAGCTCCTACGAGCAGTACTTC	CASSQDLQSSYEQYF
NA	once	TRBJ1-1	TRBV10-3	TGTGCCATCAGTGACGAAGCGATGAACACTGAAGCTTTCTTT	CAISDEAMNTEAFF
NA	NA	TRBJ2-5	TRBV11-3	TGTGCCAGCAGCCTTGGTGGGGCGACCGAAGAGACCCAGTACTTC	CASSLGGATEETQYF
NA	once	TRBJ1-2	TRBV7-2	TGTGCCAGCAGTCCCCAGGGGTGGAGCTATGGCTACACCTTC	CASSPQGWSYGYTF
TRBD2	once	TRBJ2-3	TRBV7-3	TGTGCCAGCAGCTTAAGTCGCGGGAGTAGCACAGATACGCAGTATTTT	CASSLSRGSSTDTQYF
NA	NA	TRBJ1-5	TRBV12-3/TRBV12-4	TGTGCCACCTCCATATACGGTCAGCCCCAGCATTTT	CATSIYGQPQHF
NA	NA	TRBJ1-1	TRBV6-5	TGTGCCAGCAGTTACCAGGGGACGGGCACTGAAGCTTTCTTT	CASSYQGTGTEAFF
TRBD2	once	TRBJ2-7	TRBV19	TGTGCCAGTAGTCCTAGGGTGGCGGGAGGCCCCTACGAGCAGTACTTC	CASSPRVAGGPYEQYF